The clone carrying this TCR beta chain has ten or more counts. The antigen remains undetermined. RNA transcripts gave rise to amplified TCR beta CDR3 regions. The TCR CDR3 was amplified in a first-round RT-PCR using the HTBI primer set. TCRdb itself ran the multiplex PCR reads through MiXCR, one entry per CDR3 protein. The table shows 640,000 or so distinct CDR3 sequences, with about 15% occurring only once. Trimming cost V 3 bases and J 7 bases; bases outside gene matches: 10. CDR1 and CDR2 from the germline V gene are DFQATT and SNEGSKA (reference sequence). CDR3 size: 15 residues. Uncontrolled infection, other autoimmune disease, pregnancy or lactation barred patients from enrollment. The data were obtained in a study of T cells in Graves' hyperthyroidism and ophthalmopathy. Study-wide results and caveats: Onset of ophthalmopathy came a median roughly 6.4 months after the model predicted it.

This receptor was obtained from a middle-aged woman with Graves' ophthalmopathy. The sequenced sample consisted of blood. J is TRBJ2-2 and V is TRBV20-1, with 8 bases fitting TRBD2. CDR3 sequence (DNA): TGCAGTGCTAGGGGTAGCGGGGTTCGGGGCGGGGAGCTGTTTTTT. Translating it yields CSARGSGVRGGELFF.